The entry below gives a single T cell receptor beta chain sequence along with its context. These data belong to a study of blood T cell repertoires in COVID-19. At the level of the study: Samples came from the United States, Italy and Spain, spanning acute and convalescent COVID-19. From T cells, B-cell-depleted T cells, or PBMCs came the material, which was cDNA or gDNA.

Looked up from germline, CDR1 is SGHAT and CDR2 is FQNNGV. Trimming removed 1 base from V and 4 bases from J, with 13 bases in between. The CDR3 loop spans 15 amino acids. How the authors handled the data: Amplification of reference gene primers was used by the study to estimate nucleated cell counts. Clones were sequenced by immunoSEQ multiplex PCR, and TCRdb holds only the in-frame ones, with some missing. D and trimming were read from the DNA, whereas the V and J calls and clone size are those reported in that table. The sample lists around 100,000 clones, 75% to 90% occurring once. This receptor was identified in a human donor in a cohort sampled during active COVID-19. Sequencing was performed on peripheral blood. The V call is TRBV11-2, the J call TRBJ1-2, with D unclear. The CDR3 loop reads CASSLVLGWAYGYTF. CDR3 coding DNA: TGTGCCAGCAGCTTAGTACTAGGGTGGGCCTATGGCTACACCTTC.